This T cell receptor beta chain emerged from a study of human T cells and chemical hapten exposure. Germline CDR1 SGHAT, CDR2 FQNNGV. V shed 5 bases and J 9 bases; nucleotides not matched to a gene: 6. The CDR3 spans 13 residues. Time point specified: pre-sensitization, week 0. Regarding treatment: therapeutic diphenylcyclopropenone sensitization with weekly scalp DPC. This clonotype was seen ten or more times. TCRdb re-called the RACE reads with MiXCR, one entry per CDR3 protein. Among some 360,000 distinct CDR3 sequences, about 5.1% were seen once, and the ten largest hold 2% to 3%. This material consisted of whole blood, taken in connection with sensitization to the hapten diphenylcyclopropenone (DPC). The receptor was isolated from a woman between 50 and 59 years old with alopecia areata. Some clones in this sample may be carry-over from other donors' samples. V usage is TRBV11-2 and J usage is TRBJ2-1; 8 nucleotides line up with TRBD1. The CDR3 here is CASSPPGGGEQFF. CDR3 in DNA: TGTGCCAGCAGCCCTCCAGGGGGCGGTGAGCAGTTCTTC.